In its sample, the clone carrying this TCR beta chain was seen once. Antigen specificity is unknown. These data originate in a study of somatic mutations in cytotoxic T cells in rheumatoid arthritis. Study results and caveats: The antigen targets of the expanded CD8+ clones lacked identification.

TCRdb's copy holds only in-frame clones and misses some; the assay was immunoSEQ multiplex PCR. The sample has 15,000 to 20,000 clones; 60% to 85% are singletons. The CDR3 covers 15 residues. Germline lookup yields CDR1 SGHRS and CDR2 YFSETQ. Trimming removed 0 bases at V and 2 bases at J, with 9 bases between. The chain is built from TRBV5-1 and TRBJ2-1; a possible D gene is TRBD2 (6 bases). The TCR sequence derives from an adult with rheumatoid arthritis. The sequenced sample consisted of CD8+ T cells sorted from blood. In DNA form, the CDR3 reads TGCGCCAGCAGCTTGGAGGAGGGGACCTACAATGAGCAGTTCTTC. Translating it yields CASSLEEGTYNEQFF.